These T cell receptor delta chains were read from a single sample in a study of Vδ1+ human thymocytes. TCRdb re-processed the multiplex PCR reads via CATT. The sample shows some 19,000 delta-chain clones, roughly 7.3% of them seen only once. The sequenced sample consisted of Vdelta1+ gamma-delta thymocytes from the thymus. The source of these receptors is a child younger than two who had congenital heart surgery. Each CDR3 is given with its conserved first and last residue. The D gene is left open where the match is weak. Not every row has a clone size; where given, it reads once, few, many or a size class.

22	.	TRDD3	TRAV29/DV5	TRDJ1	CAASHLCPFTGGLVRYTDKLIF	TGTGCAGCAAGCCACCTTTGTCCCTTTACTGGGGGATTGGTTCGGTACACCGATAAACTCATCTTT
13	medium-sized	.	TRDV1	TRDJ1	CALGVIPRNKLIF	TGTGCTCTTGGGGTAATTCCTCGTAATAAACTCATCTTT
22	.	.	TRDV1	TRDJ1	CALGSPKYVPHVSSLVTDKLIF	TGTGCTCTTGGGTCCCCTAAATACGTCCCGCATGTCTCCAGCCTTGTCACCGATAAACTCATCTTT
16	few	.	TRDV1	TRDJ1	CALGNSVRSPTVKLIF	TGTGCTCTTGGGAACTCTGTAAGGTCCCCAACCGTTAAACTCATCTTT
15	.	.	TRDV1	TRDJ1	CALGGPTPHTDKLIF	TGTGCTCTTGGGGGACCGACCCCCCACACCGATAAACTCATCTTT
19	few	TRDD3	TRDV1	TRDJ1	CALGAPTSGGCGYTDKLIF	TGTGCTCTTGGGGCACCTACGTCTGGGGGTTGCGGGTACACCGATAAACTCATCTTT
21	.	TRDD3	TRDV1	TRDJ1	CALGELRTGGYGLRPTDKLIF	TGTGCTCTTGGGGAACTGAGAACTGGGGGATACGGGCTCCGACCCACCGATAAACTCATCTTT
21	few	TRDD2	TRDV1	TRDJ1	CALGGRKAFLVRGSGGDKLIF	TGTGCTCTTGGGGGCCGCAAGGCCTTCCTAGTTAGGGGATCCGGGGGCGATAAACTCATCTTT
20	.	TRDD3	TRDV2	TRDJ1	CACDTGYRYCTGGRGDKLIF	TGTGCCTGTGACACCGGCTACCGATATTGTACTGGGGGTCGGGGCGATAAACTCATCTTT
21	few	TRDD3	TRDV3	TRDJ1	CAFNPRCLARTGGYKSDKLIF	TGTGCCTTTAACCCCCGATGTCTGGCTCGTACTGGGGGATACAAATCCGATAAACTCATCTTT
14	medium-sized	.	TRDV1	TRDJ2	CALGAGGLTAQLFF	TGTGCTCTTGGGGCGGGAGGCTTGACAGCACAACTCTTCTTT
20	few	TRDD3	TRDV1	TRDJ1	CALGEITNPISGWGMMELIF	TGTGCTCTTGGGGAAATTACGAACCCCATATCCGGCTGGGGGATGATGGAACTCATCTTT
18	few	.	TRDV1	TRDJ1	CALGELSTKGTGSDKLIF	TGTGCTCTTGGGGAACTCTCAACCAAAGGTACTGGCTCCGATAAACTCATCTTT
18	few	TRDD2	TRDV1	TRDJ2	CALGVGLPTIPGTAQLFF	TGTGCTCTTGGGGTCGGCCTTCCTACGATCCCCGGAACAGCACAACTCTTCTTT
20	.	.	TRDV1	TRDJ1	CALGEASIAAYPLGADKLIF	TGTGCTCTTGGGGAAGCATCGATAGCAGCGTATCCACTGGGAGCCGATAAACTCATCTTT
14	few	.	TRDV1	TRDJ1	CALGDSPPTDKLIF	TGTGCTCTTGGGGACTCTCCTCCTACTGATAAACTCATCTTT
12	medium-sized	TRDD3	TRDV2	TRDJ1	CACLGATLGLIF	TGTGCCTGCCTGGGGGCCACGTTAGGACTCATCTTT
20	few	TRDD3	TRDV1	TRDJ1	CALGPQGATGGRRYTDKLIF	TGTGCTCTTGGGCCCCAAGGGGCTACTGGGGGAAGACGTTACACCGATAAACTCATCTTT
16	.	TRDD3	TRDV1	TRDJ1	CALGEAPVLGDYRLIF	TGTGCTCTTGGGGAAGCTCCCGTACTGGGGGATTATAGACTCATCTTT
19	few	.	TRDV1	TRDJ1	CALGERESYYRGFTDKLIF	TGTGCTCTTGGGGAAAGAGAGTCCTACTACCGGGGGTTCACCGATAAACTCATCTTT
15	.	TRDD3	TRDV1	TRDJ1	CALRSVLGDTDKLIF	TGTGCCCTTCGATCGGTACTGGGGGATACCGATAAACTCATCTTT
19	.	.	TRDV1	TRDJ1	CALGELRAAGPLYTDKLIF	TGTGCTCTTGGGGAACTACGGGCGGCGGGACCCCTGTACACCGATAAACTCATCTTT
19	few	TRDD3	TRDV1	TRDJ1	CALGERSPYWGILTGKLIF	TGTGCTCTTGGGGAACGTTCCCCGTACTGGGGGATTTTAACTGGTAAACTCATCTTT
14	few	.	TRDV1	TRDJ1	CALGELSYTDKLIF	TGTGCTCTTGGGGAACTCTCTTACACCGATAAACTCATCTTT
19	.	.	TRDV1	TRDJ1	CALGEVWVGSGLYTDKLIF	TGTGCTCTTGGGGAAGTCTGGGTGGGTTCGGGGTTGTACACCGATAAACTCATCTTT
16	few	.	TRDV1	TRDJ1	CALGPPSWGPTDRLIF	TGTGCTCTTGGGCCGCCTTCCTGGGGTCCAACCGATAGACTCATCTTT